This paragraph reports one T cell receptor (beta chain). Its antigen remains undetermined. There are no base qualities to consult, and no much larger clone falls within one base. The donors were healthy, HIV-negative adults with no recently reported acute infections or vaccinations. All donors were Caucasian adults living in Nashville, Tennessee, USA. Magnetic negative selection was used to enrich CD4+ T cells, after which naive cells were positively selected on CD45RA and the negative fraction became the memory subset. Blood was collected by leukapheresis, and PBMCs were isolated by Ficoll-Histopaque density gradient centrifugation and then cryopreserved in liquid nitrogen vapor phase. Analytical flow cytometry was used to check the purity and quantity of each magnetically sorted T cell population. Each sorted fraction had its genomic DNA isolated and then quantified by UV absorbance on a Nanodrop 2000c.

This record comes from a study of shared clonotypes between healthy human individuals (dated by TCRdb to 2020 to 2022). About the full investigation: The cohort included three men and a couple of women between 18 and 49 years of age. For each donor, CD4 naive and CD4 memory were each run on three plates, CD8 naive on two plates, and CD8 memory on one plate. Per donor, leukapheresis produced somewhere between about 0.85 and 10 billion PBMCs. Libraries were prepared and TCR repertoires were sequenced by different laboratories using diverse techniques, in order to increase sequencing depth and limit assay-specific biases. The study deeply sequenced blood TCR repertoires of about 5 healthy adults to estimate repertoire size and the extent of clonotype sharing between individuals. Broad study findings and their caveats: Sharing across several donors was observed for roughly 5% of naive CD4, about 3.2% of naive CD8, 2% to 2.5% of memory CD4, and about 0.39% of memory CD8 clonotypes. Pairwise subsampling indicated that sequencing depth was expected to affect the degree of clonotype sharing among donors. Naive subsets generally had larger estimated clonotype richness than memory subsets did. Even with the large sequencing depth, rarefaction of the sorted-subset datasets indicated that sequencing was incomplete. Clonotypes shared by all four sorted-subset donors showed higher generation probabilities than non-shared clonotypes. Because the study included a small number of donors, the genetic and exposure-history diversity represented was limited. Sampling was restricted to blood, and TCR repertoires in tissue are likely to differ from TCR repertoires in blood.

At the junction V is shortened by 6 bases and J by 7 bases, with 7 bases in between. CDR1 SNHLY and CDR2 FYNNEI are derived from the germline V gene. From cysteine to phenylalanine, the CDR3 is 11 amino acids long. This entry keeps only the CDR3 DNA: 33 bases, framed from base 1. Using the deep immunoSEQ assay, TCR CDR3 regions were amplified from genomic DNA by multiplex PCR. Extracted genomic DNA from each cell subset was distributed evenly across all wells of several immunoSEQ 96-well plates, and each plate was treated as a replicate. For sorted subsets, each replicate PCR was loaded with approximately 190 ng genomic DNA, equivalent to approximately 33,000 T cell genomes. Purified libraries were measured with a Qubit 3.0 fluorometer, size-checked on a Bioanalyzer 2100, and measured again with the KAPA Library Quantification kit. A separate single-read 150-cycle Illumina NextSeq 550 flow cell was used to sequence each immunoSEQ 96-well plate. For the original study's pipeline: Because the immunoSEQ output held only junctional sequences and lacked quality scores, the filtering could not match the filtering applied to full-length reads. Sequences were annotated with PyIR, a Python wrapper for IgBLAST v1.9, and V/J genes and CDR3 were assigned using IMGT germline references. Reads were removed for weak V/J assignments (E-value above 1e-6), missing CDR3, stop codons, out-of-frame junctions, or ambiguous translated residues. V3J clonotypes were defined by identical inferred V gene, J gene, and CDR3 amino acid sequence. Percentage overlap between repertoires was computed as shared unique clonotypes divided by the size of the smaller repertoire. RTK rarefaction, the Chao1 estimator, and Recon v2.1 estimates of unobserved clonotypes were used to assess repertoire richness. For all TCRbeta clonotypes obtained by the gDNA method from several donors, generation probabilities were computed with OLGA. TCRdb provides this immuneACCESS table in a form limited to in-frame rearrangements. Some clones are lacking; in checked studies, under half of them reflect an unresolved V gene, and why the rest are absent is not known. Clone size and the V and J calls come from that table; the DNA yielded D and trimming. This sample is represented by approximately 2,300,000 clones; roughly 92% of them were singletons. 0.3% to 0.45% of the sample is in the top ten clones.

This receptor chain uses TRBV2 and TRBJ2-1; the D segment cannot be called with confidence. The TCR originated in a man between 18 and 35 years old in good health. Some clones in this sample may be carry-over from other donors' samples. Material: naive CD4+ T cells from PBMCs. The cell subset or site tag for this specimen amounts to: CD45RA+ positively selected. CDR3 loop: CASSSKNEQFF. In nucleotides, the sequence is TGTGCCAGCAGCAGCAAGAATGAGCAGTTCTTC.